Listed below are T cell receptor beta chains from one sample, sequenced in a study of T cell responses to AZD1222 COVID-19 vaccine. The repertoire was sequenced with immunoSEQ multiplex PCR; TCRdb's copy has only in-frame clones and lacks some. The sample records about 120,000 clones, about 90% being singletons. The input for sequencing was peripheral blood, taken on day 0 of AZD1222 vaccination. These receptor sequences come from an adult in good health. The CDR3 runs from the conserved cysteine through the conserved F or W. The D gene is left open where the match is weak. Clone size appears in some rows only: once, few, many, or a class for an expanded clone.

v_gene: TRBV7-2
d_gene: .
abundance: .
j_gene: TRBJ2-3
CDR3nt: TGTGCCAGCAGTGGGCGTTGGGAGCGGGGCACAGATACGCAGTATTTT
CDR3aa: CASSGRWERGTDTQYF

v_gene: TRBV28
d_gene: TRBD1
abundance: .
j_gene: TRBJ1-2
CDR3nt: TGTGCCAGCAGTCGGGACAGTTGGTATGGCTACACCTTC
CDR3aa: CASSRDSWYGYTF

v_gene: TRBV5-1
d_gene: .
abundance: .
j_gene: TRBJ2-7
CDR3nt: TGCGCCAGCAGCACGACCGACGGCTACGAGCAGTACTTC
CDR3aa: CASSTTDGYEQYF

v_gene: TRBV11-2
d_gene: TRBD1
abundance: once
j_gene: TRBJ2-7
CDR3nt: TGTGCCAGCAGCTTAGGGACAGGAGGCTACGAGCAGTACTTC
CDR3aa: CASSLGTGGYEQYF

v_gene: TRBV24-1
d_gene: TRBD1
abundance: .
j_gene: TRBJ1-2
CDR3nt: TGTGCCACCAGTGTTGGACAGGGATATGGCTACACCTTC
CDR3aa: CATSVGQGYGYTF

v_gene: TRBV7-2
d_gene: TRBD1
abundance: .
j_gene: TRBJ2-7
CDR3nt: TGTGCCAGCAGCTTAGACCGACAGGGGGCAAGCGAGCAGTACTTC
CDR3aa: CASSLDRQGASEQYF

v_gene: TRBV4-3
d_gene: .
abundance: .
j_gene: TRBJ1-5
CDR3nt: TGCGCCAGCAGCCAAGATGACAGAACGTATCAGCCCCAGCATTTT
CDR3aa: CASSQDDRTYQPQHF

v_gene: TRBV10-3
d_gene: TRBD2
abundance: once
j_gene: TRBJ2-1
CDR3nt: TGTGCCGCCGGGACTAGCGTACGGGATGAGCAGTTCTTC
CDR3aa: CAAGTSVRDEQFF

v_gene: TRBV6-2/TRBV6-3
d_gene: .
abundance: .
j_gene: TRBJ2-3
CDR3nt: TGTGCCAGCAGTTACTCGGCGGGGCCCACAGATACGCAGTATTTT
CDR3aa: CASSYSAGPTDTQYF

v_gene: TRBV18
d_gene: .
abundance: .
j_gene: TRBJ1-1
CDR3nt: TGTGCCAGCTCACCACCGACAGTGAACACTGAAGCTTTCTTT
CDR3aa: CASSPPTVNTEAFF

v_gene: TRBV28
d_gene: .
abundance: once
j_gene: TRBJ1-1
CDR3nt: TGTGCCAGCGAACTCAGGGGAACTTACTTAGGAGCTTTCTTT
CDR3aa: CASELRGTYLGAFF

v_gene: TRBV7-9
d_gene: .
abundance: .
j_gene: TRBJ2-1
CDR3nt: TGTGCCAGCAGCCCATCCCGGGGCTCCAATGAGCAGTTCTTC
CDR3aa: CASSPSRGSNEQFF

v_gene: TRBV3-1/TRBV3-2
d_gene: .
abundance: .
j_gene: TRBJ2-2
CDR3nt: TGTGCCAGCAGCCGCCTTGGTGCGCTAGCCAACACCGGGGAGCTGTTTTTT
CDR3aa: CASSRLGALANTGELFF

v_gene: TRBV7-2
d_gene: TRBD2
abundance: .
j_gene: TRBJ2-7
CDR3nt: TGTGCCAGCAGCTGGACTAGCGGGAACGAGCAGTACTTC
CDR3aa: CASSWTSGNEQYF

v_gene: TRBV4-1
d_gene: .
abundance: .
j_gene: TRBJ2-2
CDR3nt: TGCGCCAGCAGCTCGGGGGGGCAGGGGGCGAGGACCGGGGAGCTGTTTTTT
CDR3aa: CASSSGGQGARTGELFF

v_gene: TRBV7-2
d_gene: .
abundance: .
j_gene: TRBJ2-2
CDR3nt: TGTGCCAGCAGCACACGGACAGCCCGAAGTACCGGGGAGCTGTTTTTT
CDR3aa: CASSTRTARSTGELFF

v_gene: TRBV6-1
d_gene: .
abundance: .
j_gene: TRBJ2-7
CDR3nt: TGTGCCAGCAGTGAAGCGGCGTCAGTCTACGAGCAGTACTTC
CDR3aa: CASSEAASVYEQYF

v_gene: TRBV10-1
d_gene: TRBD1
abundance: .
j_gene: TRBJ2-2
CDR3nt: TGCGCCAGCAGCCCACTTGGGGACAGGGGAGAACGGGAGCTGTTTTTT
CDR3aa: CASSPLGDRGERELFF

v_gene: TRBV10-3
d_gene: .
abundance: .
j_gene: TRBJ1-1
CDR3nt: TGTGCCATCAATTCTTTCGGGACGAACACTGAAGCTTTCTTT
CDR3aa: CAINSFGTNTEAFF

v_gene: TRBV27
d_gene: .
abundance: once
j_gene: TRBJ1-2
CDR3nt: TGTGCCAGCAGTTTCGGTCCCGGGTATGGCTACACCTTC
CDR3aa: CASSFGPGYGYTF

v_gene: TRBV7-9
d_gene: TRBD2
abundance: .
j_gene: TRBJ2-4
CDR3nt: TGTGCCAGCAGCTGGCTAGCGGGAGTATGGGGGGACATTCAGTACTTC
CDR3aa: CASSWLAGVWGDIQYF

v_gene: TRBV29-1
d_gene: .
abundance: .
j_gene: TRBJ2-3
CDR3nt: TGCAGCGTTGTCTTGTTTGGACCCTTCACAGATACGCAGTATTTT
CDR3aa: CSVVLFGPFTDTQYF

v_gene: TRBV28
d_gene: TRBD1
abundance: .
j_gene: TRBJ1-6
CDR3nt: TGTGCCAGCACCTCCAGACAGGGGACGAATTCACCCCTCCACTTT
CDR3aa: CASTSRQGTNSPLHF

v_gene: TRBV9
d_gene: .
abundance: .
j_gene: TRBJ1-1
CDR3nt: TGTGCCAGCAGCGTAGGGATGAACACTGAAGCTTTCTTT
CDR3aa: CASSVGMNTEAFF

v_gene: TRBV5-1
d_gene: TRBD1
abundance: .
j_gene: TRBJ2-2
CDR3nt: TGCGCCAGCAGCTTGGGACAGGGCGCCCCCGGGGAGCTGTTTTTT
CDR3aa: CASSLGQGAPGELFF

v_gene: TRBV20-1
d_gene: .
abundance: .
j_gene: TRBJ2-1
CDR3nt: TGCAGTGCTCCTTGGTACAATGAGCAGTTCTTC
CDR3aa: CSAPWYNEQFF

v_gene: TRBV10-3
d_gene: .
abundance: .
j_gene: TRBJ1-2
CDR3nt: TGTGCCACACAGGGAGTACCTAACTATGGCTACACCTTC
CDR3aa: CATQGVPNYGYTF

v_gene: TRBV19
d_gene: .
abundance: .
j_gene: TRBJ1-1
CDR3nt: TGTGCCAGTACCGCGACAGTGAACACTGAAGCTTTCTTT
CDR3aa: CASTATVNTEAFF

v_gene: TRBV6-6
d_gene: TRBD1
abundance: .
j_gene: TRBJ1-5
CDR3nt: TGTGCCAGCAGAGGACAGGGGGCCCGAGTTCAGCCCCAGCATTTT
CDR3aa: CASRGQGARVQPQHF

v_gene: TRBV28
d_gene: TRBD2
abundance: .
j_gene: TRBJ2-1
CDR3nt: TGTGCCAGCAGTCTCGAGACTAGCGGGAGAGACAATGAGCAGTTCTTC
CDR3aa: CASSLETSGRDNEQFF

v_gene: TRBV19
d_gene: .
abundance: .
j_gene: TRBJ1-1
CDR3nt: TGTGCCAGTAGTATGAGGGGAACAGCTGGATTGAAAGCTTTCTTT
CDR3aa: CASSMRGTAGLKAFF

v_gene: TRBV27
d_gene: TRBD1
abundance: .
j_gene: TRBJ1-2
CDR3nt: TGTGCCAGCAGTCCTCTTCAGGGGGCCCTTGACTATGGCTACACCTTC
CDR3aa: CASSPLQGALDYGYTF

v_gene: TRBV6-5
d_gene: .
abundance: .
j_gene: TRBJ2-7
CDR3nt: TGTGCCAGCAGTTACTCGTCCCAGGCGGGGGAGCAGTACTTC
CDR3aa: CASSYSSQAGEQYF

v_gene: TRBV9
d_gene: .
abundance: .
j_gene: TRBJ1-2
CDR3nt: TGTGCCAGCAGCGTAGATGGAGGGGGCTATGGCTACACCTTC
CDR3aa: CASSVDGGGYGYTF

v_gene: TRBV5-4
d_gene: .
abundance: .
j_gene: TRBJ1-3
CDR3nt: TGTGCCAGCAGCTTGGCCGGGGCGGCCGGAAACACCATATATTTT
CDR3aa: CASSLAGAAGNTIYF

v_gene: TRBV15
d_gene: TRBD1
abundance: .
j_gene: TRBJ2-7
CDR3nt: TGTGCCACCAGCAGAGGGGGACAGGGCTCCTACGAGCAGTACTTC
CDR3aa: CATSRGGQGSYEQYF

v_gene: TRBV7-9
d_gene: TRBD2
abundance: .
j_gene: TRBJ2-7
CDR3nt: TGTGCCAGCAGCTTACTAGCGGGGGATCCCTACGAGCAGTACTTC
CDR3aa: CASSLLAGDPYEQYF

v_gene: TRBV28
d_gene: .
abundance: once
j_gene: TRBJ2-7
CDR3nt: TGTGCCAGCACACTCCAGGGAAACGAGCAGTACTTC
CDR3aa: CASTLQGNEQYF